The clone carrying this T cell receptor (beta chain) was recorded once. The antigen is undetermined. Assay: immunoSEQ multiplex PCR; the TCRdb copy retains only in-frame clones and omits some. The table lists 65,000 to 75,000 clones, roughly 95% of them singletons. The source of the sample is a study of cytomegalovirus exposure and HLA in healthy donors. CDR3 length: 15 amino acids. Germline-derived CDR1 and CDR2 are LNHDA and SQIVND (reference sequence). V lost 1 base and J lost 8; bases outside the gene matches: 4. While the first cohort had around 700 subjects, the donors belonged to the separate validation cohort of more than 95 subjects. Study observations and caveats: Later, an analysis found that TCR clusters from the first cohort tended to co-occur in the 120 validation repertoires. Researchers counted around 170 TCR beta chains as cytomegalovirus-associated.

The TCR was taken from a woman under 30 in good health and CMV-seropositive. The chain joins TRBV19 to TRBJ2-1, with TRBD1 matching 11 bases. Source material: PBMCs. The CDR3 DNA reads as TGTGCCAGTAGTATAGCCCGGGACAGGGGGTATGAGCAGTTCTTC. Translated: CASSIARDRGYEQFF.